This TCR beta chain was found in a study of patients with pleural tuberculosis. This clonotype showed up many times. TCRdb reprocessed the reads via MiXCR and lists one record per CDR3 protein. The sample lists 45,000 to 55,000 distinct CDR3 sequences, under 8.5% occurring once. The germline gives CDR1 DFQATT, CDR2 SNEGSKA (reference sequence). The CDR3 runs to 12 residues. V shed 6 bases and J shed 1 base, with 9 bases lying between them. The TCR sequence derives from a human donor with pleural tuberculosis. This chain connects TRBV20-1 to TRBJ1-1; tentatively, D is TRBD1 (5 bases). In nucleotides, the CDR3 is TGCAGTGCGCAAACAGGGAACACTGAAGCTTTCTTT. As protein: CSAQTGNTEAFF.